The next 21 T cell receptor beta chains were all read from a single sample in a study of early T cells in non-severe SARS-CoV-2 infection. TCRdb re-derived calls from the 5' RACE reads in MiXCR, one entry per CDR3 protein. The sample lists roughly 110,000 distinct CDR3 sequences; around 10% were seen once. Sequenced: whole blood. These receptors originate from an adult who was a healthcare worker with PCR-confirmed SARS-CoV-2 infection or an uninfected control (not recorded which).

This clonotype has a handful of counts. The rearrangement links TRBV11-2 to TRBJ1-5, with D uncertain. There are 14 residues in the CDR3. The V and J ends lost 5 bases and 6 bases respectively, with 14 bases between them. Germline CDR1 reads SGHAT; CDR2 reads FQNNGV. As DNA, the CDR3 is TGTGCCAGCAGCCCCCACGGGTGGGGTCAGCCCCAGCATTTT. Amino acids: CASSPHGWGQPQHF.

This clonotype was detected ten times or more. The chain has TRBV3-1 and TRBJ2-1; no clear D gene. Germline V gives CDR1 LGHDT, CDR2 YNNKEL (reference sequence). Trimming left V 2 bases short and J 6 bases short, with 14 bases between. This CDR3 spans 15 amino acids. CDR3 nucleotide sequence: TGTGCCAGCAGCCAAATCTCCCTATCGATCAATGAGCAGTTCTTC. This gives the protein CASSQISLSINEQFF.

This clonotype was seen a few times. The genes are TRBV27 and TRBJ2-7; a possible D gene is TRBD2 (6 bases). V shed 6 bases and J shed 5 bases, with 17 bases lying between them. CDR1 and CDR2 (germline): MNHEY, SMNVEV (reference sequence). This CDR3 is 14 amino acids long. The CDR3 region is CASSSWRAPDEQYF. DNA of the CDR3: TGTGCCAGCAGCTCTTGGAGGGCTCCCGACGAGCAGTACTTC.

In its sample, this clonotype was seen a few times. The chain has TRBV2 and TRBJ2-6; D unclear. CDR1 and CDR2 from the germline V gene are SNHLY and FYNNEI. V lost 7 bases and J lost 1, with 8 bases in between. CDR3 length: 14 residues. CDR3 coding DNA: TGTGCCAGCAATACGCAATCTGGGGCCAACGTCCTGACTTTC. It translates to CASNTQSGANVLTF.

In this sample, this clonotype turned up many times. The chain joins TRBV7-2 to TRBJ2-2; D not resolved. The CDR3 consists of 15 residues. Germline values: CDR1 SGHTA, CDR2 FQGNSA. Trimming left V 1 base short and J 4 bases short, with 10 bases between. The CDR3 loop reads CASSLGVEGTGELFF. As DNA, the CDR3 is TGTGCCAGCAGCTTAGGGGTGGAAGGCACCGGGGAGCTGTTTTTT.

Here the CDR3 reads CASSQALGQGYSPLHF. The CDR3 coding sequence is TGCGCCAGCAGCCAGGCCCTGGGACAGGGTTATTCACCCCTCCACTTT. The V gene is TRBV4-1, the J gene TRBJ1-6; 9 bases are shared with TRBD1. The CDR3 sequence is 16 residues long. With 3 bases clipped from V and 8 bases from J, the junction kept 8 bases outside the gene matches. From germline, CDR1 is MGHRA and CDR2 YSYEKL.

About this clonotype itself: A clone one base away is much larger, so this may be a read error. V and J are TRBV28 and TRBJ2-1; D not resolved. CDR3 length: 13 amino acids. Trimming cost V 4 bases and J 6 bases, with 10 bases left between them. CDR1 MDHEN and CDR2 SYDVKM come from the germline V gene. The CDR3 sequence: CASSSTALNEQFF. The CDR3 DNA reads as TGTGCCAGCAGTTCCACTGCCCTCAATGAGCAGTTCTTC.

This chain joins TRBV29-1 and TRBJ2-1; D not resolved. CDR3 length equals 14 residues. In germline, CDR1 is SQVTM, CDR2 ANQGSEA. Trimming left V 4 bases short and J 2 bases short, with 12 bases between. CDR3 in amino acids: CSVAFNLAYNEQFF. The DNA of the CDR3 is TGCAGCGTTGCCTTTAATCTGGCCTACAATGAGCAGTTCTTC.

In its sample, this clonotype was seen a few times. The genes are TRBV28 and TRBJ1-1; D uncertain. The CDR3 has 12 amino acids. Germline-derived CDR1 and CDR2 are MDHEN and SYDVKM. V lost 6 bases and J 1 base, leaving 6 bases between the germline ends. The CDR3: CASRPTNTEAFF. The CDR3 DNA follows: TGTGCCAGCAGACCTACGAACACTGAAGCTTTCTTT.

This clonotype was counted ten times or more. J is TRBJ1-1 and V is TRBV5-6; possible D gene TRBD1, 6 bases. The ends were cut back, 2 bases at V and 4 bases at J, with 9 bases in the middle. Germline CDR1 SGHDT, CDR2 YYEEEE. The CDR3 is 13 residues long. The CDR3 DNA is TGTGCCAGCAGCTTAGGACAGTCCACTGAAGCTTTCTTT. As protein: CASSLGQSTEAFF.

Comments on this clonotype: A much larger clone differs from this one at a single base, so this may be a read error. The conserved phenylalanine or tryptophan is not found at the CDR3 terminus, so this likely reflects a read error. CDR3 loop: CASSKGTGNYGYTL. CDR3 nucleotide sequence: TGTGCCAGCAGCAAAGGGACAGGCAACTATGGCTACACCCTC. J is TRBJ1-2 and V is TRBV9; TRBD1 matches at 8 bases. V gave up 4 bases and J gave up 2 bases; unmatched junction bases: 4. The germline V gene encodes CDR1 SGDLS and CDR2 YYNGEE. The CDR3 spans 14 residues.

This clonotype has just a few counts. V and J are TRBV21-1 and TRBJ2-3; the listed D gene, TRBD1, was not tested against the DNA. TRBV21-1 is flagged as a pseudogene. The CDR3 runs 15 residues. The CDR3 region is CAMWDRDTNTDTQYF. DNA for the CDR3: TGTGCCATGTGGGACCGGGACACAAACACAGATACGCAGTATTTT.

This clonotype was recorded many times. The genes are TRBV2 and TRBJ2-5, with D perhaps matching TRBD2 (6 bases). The V gene lost 10 bases and the J gene lost 4 bases, with 25 bases spanning the gap. The length of the CDR3 is 16 residues. Germline-derived CDR1 and CDR2 are SNHLY and FYNNEI. The CDR3 reads CATRRGVGIGAETQYF. For the CDR3, the DNA is TGTGCCACCCGGCGGGGCGTAGGCATCGGGGCAGAGACCCAGTACTTC. Looking up the rest from reference TRBV2 and TRBJ2-5 gives the full variable domain: EPEVTQTPSHQVTQMGQEVILRCVPISNHLYFYWYRQILGQKVEFLVSFYNNEISEKSEIFDDQFSVERPDGSNFTLKIRSTKLEDSAMYFCATRRGVGIGAETQYFGPGTRLLVL.

The chain links TRBV6-1 to TRBJ2-3; D remains ambiguous. The V end was cut by 3 bases, the J end by 4 bases, with 5 bases between. The CDR3 has 12 amino acids. Germline lookup yields CDR1 MNHNS and CDR2 SASEGT. For the CDR3, the DNA is TGTGCCAGCAGTGAGAGGTCAGATACGCAGTATTTT. Translating gives CASSERSDTQYF.

The chain links TRBV6-6 to TRBJ2-2, with a tentative D call TRBD2 (5 bases). V was trimmed by 6 bases and J by 3 bases, leaving 11 bases between them. This CDR3 has 14 amino acids. CDR1 and CDR2 (germline): MNHNY, SVGAGI (reference sequence). The CDR3 DNA sequence: TGTGCCAGCAGCCAAGGACTCGACACCGGGGAGCTGTTTTTT. Translated: CASSQGLDTGELFF.

This clonotype was recorded many times. The chain employs TRBV11-2 and TRBJ2-7, with a weak D call TRBD2 (6 bases). V was cut by 1 base and J by 4 bases, with 14 bases left in between. The CDR3 covers 15 residues. CDR1 and CDR2 (germline): SGHAT, FQNNGV. The CDR3 nucleotides read TGTGCCAGCAGCTTAGCCCCGGACTACCGATACGAGCAGTACTTC. It codes for CASSLAPDYRYEQYF. The whole variable domain, filled in from reference TRBV11-2 and TRBJ2-7, reads EAGVAQSPRYKIIEKRQSVAFWCNPISGHATLYWYQQILGQGPKLLIQFQNNGVVDDSQLPKDRFSAERLKGVDSTLKIQPAKLEDSAVYLCASSLAPDYRYEQYFGPGTRLTVT.

V gene TRBV4-2 combines with J gene TRBJ2-7; TRBD1 agrees at 8 bases. After removal of 5 bases from V and 4 bases from J, the junction contained 10 bases not matched to a gene. The germline gives CDR1 LGHNA, CDR2 YNFKEQ. The CDR3 contains 15 residues. CDR3 DNA sequence: TGTGCCAGCAGCTCAAGAGCAGGGGGCGTATACGAGCAGTACTTC. It is translated as CASSSRAGGVYEQYF.

This chain links TRBV5-1 with TRBJ2-5; D ambiguous. The CDR3 is 13 amino acids. V lost 4 bases and J 2 bases, leaving 9 bases between the germline ends. The germline gives CDR1 SGHRS, CDR2 YFSETQ. CDR3 nucleotides: TGCGCCAGCAGCCCTTACCTACAAGAGACCCAGTACTTC. The encoded protein is CASSPYLQETQYF.

This clonotype was seen a few times. The rearrangement joins TRBV7-9 to TRBJ2-3; the match to TRBD2 covers 12 bases. This CDR3 spans 17 amino acids. J was trimmed by 1 base and V by 5 bases; bases with no gene match: 7. Germline V gene data show CDR1 as SEHNR and CDR2 as FQNEAQ (reference sequence). CDR3 in amino acids: CASSPRTSGDRTDTQYF. DNA for the CDR3: TGTGCCAGCAGCCCTAGGACTAGCGGGGACCGCACAGATACGCAGTATTTT.

This chain uses TRBV27 with TRBJ1-1; D is unclear. Germline values: CDR1 MNHEY, CDR2 SMNVEV (reference sequence). The germline V and J ends were trimmed by 1 base and 0 bases, with 9 bases remaining between them. This CDR3 is 15 amino acids long. The CDR3 region is CASSLLKNLNTEAFF. The CDR3 DNA is TGTGCCAGCAGTTTATTAAAAAACTTGAACACTGAAGCTTTCTTT.

This clonotype was detected a few times. The chain has TRBV7-8 and TRBJ2-1; D unclear. The CDR3 has 13 amino acids. Trimming removed 5 bases at V and 8 bases at J, with 13 bases between. CDR1 and CDR2 from the germline V gene are SGHVS and FQNEAQ. The CDR3 nucleotides read TGTGCCAGCAGCACCCGGCCCCACCATGAGCAGTTCTTC. It codes for CASSTRPHHEQFF.